This T cell receptor beta chain derives from a study of blood T cell repertoires in COVID-19. Study summary: Collection of acute and convalescent COVID-19 samples took place in the United States, Italy and Spain. PBMCs, B-cell-depleted T cells, or T cells provided the cDNA or gDNA that made up the material.

Trimming pared 1 base from V and 7 bases from J, leaving 10 bases between. The CDR3 totals 14 residues. Germline values: CDR1 LGHDT, CDR2 YNNKEL (reference sequence). Profiled with immunoSEQ multiplex PCR; TCRdb holds only in-frame clones, not every one. This table has 200,000 to 250,000 clones, 70% to 90% appearing once. This clone was seen a handful of times. This receptor was obtained from a woman aged 25-40 years who had been exposed to COVID-19. Sequencing used PBMCs or T cells enriched from blood (not recorded which). This sequence joins TRBV3-1 (or the pseudogene TRBV3-2) and TRBJ2-2, with a tentative D call TRBD1 (5 bases). CDR3 residues: CASSQARRGGELFF. The CDR3 region has the DNA TGTGCCAGCAGCCAAGCTCGAAGGGGCGGGGAGCTGTTTTTT.